This TCR beta chain was profiled in a study of vaccination effects on CD4 cells after COVID-19. For this clone: The antigen remains unidentified.

The germline V gene encodes CDR1 SGHRS and CDR2 YFSETQ. The CDR3 has 14 residues. The germline V and J ends were trimmed by 0 bases and 12 bases, with 15 bases remaining between them. Within the ViraFEST assay, antigen-specific CD4+ T cells underwent expansion with viral peptide pools prior to sequencing. Scientists isolated CD4+ T cells after an approximately 9-day culture period ended. Vaccination of participants consisted of two doses of either the BNT162b2 or mRNA-1273 vaccine. Produced via immunoSEQ multiplex PCR; TCRdb's table is partial and in-frame only. The table lists around 24,000 clones, roughly 80% of them singletons.

The TCR was taken from a human donor who received a COVID-19 vaccine. Specimen: CD4+ T cells from PBMCs cultured with HCoV-NL63 spike peptides, collected after COVID-19 vaccination. This sequence joins TRBV5-1 and TRBJ1-4; D gene uncertain. CDR3 sequence: CASSLDREASELFF. The CDR3 bases are TGCGCCAGCAGCTTGGATCGGGAGGCCTCCGAACTGTTTTTT.